The clone carrying this T cell receptor (beta chain) was seen only a few times. Its specificity is unknown. V trimming: 6 bases; J trimming: 0 bases; junction bases outside the gene matches: 4. This CDR3 contains 15 residues. In germline, CDR1 is MGHDK, CDR2 SYGVNS. Sample-barcoded 5' priming and a J-beta primer mix drove a second PCR of about 6 to 12 cycles. The yield of each sample was at least 3 million CDR3-containing paired-end reads. TCRdb recomputed calls from the 5' RACE reads with MiXCR, one row per CDR3 protein. The sample has around 940,000 distinct CDR3 sequences; about 51% are singletons. These data originate in a study of blood T cells in healthy people across ages. Study-wide results and limits: The percentage of naive T cells correlated strongly with TCR beta diversity.

Total RNA extracted from each sample amounted to at least 6 micrograms. This chain joins TRBV25-1 and TRBJ1-2; 10 bases fit TRBD1. This receptor was obtained from an older woman in good health. Material for sequencing was blood. The CDR3 sequence is CASRPGQGTNYGYTF. The CDR3 nucleotides read TGTGCCAGCAGGCCGGGACAGGGGACTAACTATGGCTACACCTTC.